This passage covers 7 T cell receptor beta chains from one sample sequenced in a study of blood T cell repertoires in COVID-19. TCRdb's table, derived via immunoSEQ multiplex PCR, lists solely in-frame clones and lacks some. The profile covers 140,000 to 150,000 clones, with 80% to 90% appearing a single time and roughly 3.5% taken by the ten largest. Sequences were obtained from PBMCs or T cells enriched from blood (not recorded which). The receptor source for this set is a woman aged 45-59 years with acute COVID-19.

This chain uses TRBV5-8 with TRBJ1-4; 7 positions match TRBD1. The V gene's germline CDR1 is SGHTS and CDR2 YDEGEE. V was pared by 5 bases and J by 0 bases, with 4 bases of the junction left unmatched. The CDR3 has 15 amino acids. CDR3 loop: CASSTTGATNEKLFF. The CDR3 DNA reads as TGTGCCAGCAGTACCACAGGGGCAACTAATGAAAAACTGTTTTTT.

The chain joins TRBV6-4 to TRBJ1-1, with TRBD1 matching over 11 bases. Germline lookup yields CDR1 MRHNA and CDR2 SNTAGT. J lost 5 bases, V lost 3 bases, and 5 bases had no gene match. This CDR3 comprises 15 residues. As DNA, the CDR3 is TGTGCCAGCAGTGATGGGACAGGGGGTCGGACTGAAGCTTTCTTT. Protein sequence: CASSDGTGGRTEAFF.

The chain carries TRBV3-1 (or the pseudogene TRBV3-2) and TRBJ2-3, with 10 bases lining up with TRBD2. From germline, CDR1 is LGHDT and CDR2 YNNKEL (reference sequence). There are 17 residues in the CDR3. V lost 4 bases and J lost 4; bases outside the gene matches: 11. The CDR3 is CASSLSNSGRLADTQYF. The CDR3 DNA follows: TGTGCCAGCAGCCTGTCTAATAGCGGGAGGTTGGCAGATACGCAGTATTTT.

The rearrangement links TRBV7-9 to TRBJ1-4; 8 bases align to TRBD1. The CDR3 has 15 amino acids. Unmatched junction bases numbered 5, after V lost 5 bases and J lost 3 bases. The germline V gene encodes CDR1 SEHNR and CDR2 FQNEAQ (reference sequence). The CDR3 is CASSAGQGPNEKLFF. In DNA, the CDR3 is TGTGCCAGCAGCGCCGGACAGGGTCCTAATGAAAAACTGTTTTTT.

This chain connects TRBV30 to TRBJ2-1, with a possible D match to TRBD1 (7 bases). The V end lost 4 bases, the J end lost 10 bases, and 23 bases lay between the germline ends. The CDR3 is 15 amino acids. Germline CDR1 reads GTSNPN; CDR2 reads SVGIG (reference sequence). The DNA for the CDR3 is TGTGCCTGGAAGGGTTATCTGGCGGGACAGCGGGAGCAGTTCTTC. This sequence encodes CAWKGYLAGQREQFF.

The chain recombines TRBV4-2 with TRBJ2-7; possibly TRBD2 for D (5 bases). Deletions cut 5 bases from V and 2 bases from J, with 10 bases between. Germline V lookup: CDR1 LGHNA, CDR2 YNFKEQ. The CDR3 contains 13 residues. In DNA, the CDR3 is TGTGCCAGCAGCTCTGGACTCGCCTACGAGCAGTACTTC. Translation gives CASSSGLAYEQYF.

In nucleotides, the CDR3 is TGTGCCAGCAGTATGGGACAGGGGGTGTCATACGAGCAGTACTTC. Translating gives CASSMGQGVSYEQYF. This sequence joins TRBV7-3 and TRBJ2-7, with 11 bases aligning to TRBD1. This CDR3 is 15 amino acids long. J gave up 4 bases and V 6 bases, and 8 bases lay outside the gene matches. The germline gives CDR1 SGHTA, CDR2 FQGTGA.